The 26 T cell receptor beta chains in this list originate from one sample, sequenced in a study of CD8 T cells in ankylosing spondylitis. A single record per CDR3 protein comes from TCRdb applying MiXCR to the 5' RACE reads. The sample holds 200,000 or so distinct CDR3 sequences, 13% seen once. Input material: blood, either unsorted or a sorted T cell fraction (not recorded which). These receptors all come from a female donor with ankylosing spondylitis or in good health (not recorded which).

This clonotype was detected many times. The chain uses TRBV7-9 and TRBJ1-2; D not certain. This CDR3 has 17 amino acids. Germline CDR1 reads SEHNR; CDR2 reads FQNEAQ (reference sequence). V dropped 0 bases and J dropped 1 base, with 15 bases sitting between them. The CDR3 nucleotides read TGTGCCAGCAGCTTAGCGTTCTCGGCAGAACTTAACTATGGCTACACCTTC. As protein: CASSLAFSAELNYGYTF.

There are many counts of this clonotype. CDR3 bases: TGTGCCAGCAGTTTTAGCGGGACATACACCGGGGAGCTGTTTTTT. Protein sequence: CASSFSGTYTGELFF. This chain links TRBV12-3 or TRBV12-4 with TRBJ2-2, with 8 positions matching TRBD2. CDR3 length: 15 residues. The J segment lost 3 bases and the V segment lost 3 bases, leaving 3 bases of the junction unmatched.

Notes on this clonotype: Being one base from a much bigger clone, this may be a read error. The CDR3 DNA follows: TGCAGCGTTGGACTAGGGAACACCGGGGGGCTGTTTTTT. As protein: CSVGLGNTGGLFF. V is TRBV29-1 and J is TRBJ2-2; a weak D match, TRBD2 (6 bases). CDR3 length: 13 amino acids. CDR1 and CDR2 (germline): SQVTM, ANQGSEA.

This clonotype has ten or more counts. CDR3 nucleotides: TGTGCCAGCAGATCGGGGAGCTACAATGAGCAGTTCTTC. Residues: CASRSGSYNEQFF. The V call is TRBV7-2, the J call TRBJ2-1, with D possibly matching TRBD2 (5 bases). CDR3 length equals 13 residues. Per germline, CDR1 SGHTA and CDR2 FQGNSA. V lost 6 bases and J 3 bases, leaving 9 bases between the germline ends.

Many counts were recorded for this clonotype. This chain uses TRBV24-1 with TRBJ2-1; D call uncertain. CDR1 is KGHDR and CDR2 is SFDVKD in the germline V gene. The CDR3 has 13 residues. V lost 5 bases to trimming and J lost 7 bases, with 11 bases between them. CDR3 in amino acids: CATSANPGNEQFF. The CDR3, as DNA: TGTGCCACCAGTGCCAACCCCGGGAATGAGCAGTTCTTC.

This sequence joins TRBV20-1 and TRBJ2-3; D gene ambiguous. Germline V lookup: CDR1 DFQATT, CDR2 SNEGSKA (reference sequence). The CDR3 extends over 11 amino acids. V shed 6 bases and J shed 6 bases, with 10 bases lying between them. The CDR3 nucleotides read TGCAGTGCGGCTTGGTTCGATACGCAGTATTTT. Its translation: CSAAWFDTQYF.

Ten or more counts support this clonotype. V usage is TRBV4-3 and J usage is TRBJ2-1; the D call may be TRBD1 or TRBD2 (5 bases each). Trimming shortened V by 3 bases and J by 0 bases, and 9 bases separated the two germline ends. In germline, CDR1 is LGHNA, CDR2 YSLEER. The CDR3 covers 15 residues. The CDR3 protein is CASSQGRVSYNEQFF. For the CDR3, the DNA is TGCGCCAGCAGCCAGGGGCGGGTCTCCTACAATGAGCAGTTCTTC.

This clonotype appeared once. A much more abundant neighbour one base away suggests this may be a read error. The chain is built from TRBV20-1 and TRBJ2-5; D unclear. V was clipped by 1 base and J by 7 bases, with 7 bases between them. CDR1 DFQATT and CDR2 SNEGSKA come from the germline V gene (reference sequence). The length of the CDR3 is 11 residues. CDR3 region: CSARAEGTQYF. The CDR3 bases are TGCAGTGCTAGAGCGGAAGGGACCCAGTACTTC.

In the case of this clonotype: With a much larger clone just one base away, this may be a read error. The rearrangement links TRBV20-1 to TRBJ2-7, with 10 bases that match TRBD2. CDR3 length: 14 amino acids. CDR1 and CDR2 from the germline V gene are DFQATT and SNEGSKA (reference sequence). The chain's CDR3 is CSDRLAGDSYEQCF. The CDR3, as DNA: TGCAGTGATAGACTAGCGGGCGATTCCTACGAGCAGTGCTTC.

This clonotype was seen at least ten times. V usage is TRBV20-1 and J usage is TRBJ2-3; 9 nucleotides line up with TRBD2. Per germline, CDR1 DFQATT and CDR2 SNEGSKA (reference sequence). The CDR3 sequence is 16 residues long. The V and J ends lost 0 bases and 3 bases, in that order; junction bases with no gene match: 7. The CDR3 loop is CSARDLRAGGTDTQYF. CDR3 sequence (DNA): TGCAGTGCTAGAGATCTCCGAGCGGGAGGAACAGATACGCAGTATTTT.

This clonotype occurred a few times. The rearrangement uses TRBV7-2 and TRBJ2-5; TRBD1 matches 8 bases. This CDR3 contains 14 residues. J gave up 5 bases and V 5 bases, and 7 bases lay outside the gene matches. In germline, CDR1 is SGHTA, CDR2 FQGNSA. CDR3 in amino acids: CASSPRTGLETQYF. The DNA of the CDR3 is TGTGCCAGCAGCCCCCGGACAGGGTTGGAGACCCAGTACTTC.

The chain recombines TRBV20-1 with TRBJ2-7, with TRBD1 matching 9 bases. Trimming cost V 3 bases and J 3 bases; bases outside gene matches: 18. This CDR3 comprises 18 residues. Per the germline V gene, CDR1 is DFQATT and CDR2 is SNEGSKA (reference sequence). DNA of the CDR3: TGCAGTGCTAGGCGGGACAGGGAGATCTTAAGGGAGGTCTACGAGCAGTACTTC. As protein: CSARRDREILREVYEQYF.

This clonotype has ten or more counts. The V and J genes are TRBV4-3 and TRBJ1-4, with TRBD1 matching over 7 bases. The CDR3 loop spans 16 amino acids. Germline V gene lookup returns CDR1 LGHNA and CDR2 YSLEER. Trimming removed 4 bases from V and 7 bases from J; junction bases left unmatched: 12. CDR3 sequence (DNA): TGCGCCAGCAGCCCAGGAGGAGGCAGGGGGGGTGAAAAACTGTTTTTT. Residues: CASSPGGGRGGEKLFF.

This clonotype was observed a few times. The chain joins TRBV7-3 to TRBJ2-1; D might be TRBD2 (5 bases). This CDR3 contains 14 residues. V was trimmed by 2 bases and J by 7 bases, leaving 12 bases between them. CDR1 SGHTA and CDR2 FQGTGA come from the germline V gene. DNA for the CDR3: TGTGCCAGCAGCTTAGGCCCTAGCACGAATGAGCAGTTCTTC. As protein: CASSLGPSTNEQFF.

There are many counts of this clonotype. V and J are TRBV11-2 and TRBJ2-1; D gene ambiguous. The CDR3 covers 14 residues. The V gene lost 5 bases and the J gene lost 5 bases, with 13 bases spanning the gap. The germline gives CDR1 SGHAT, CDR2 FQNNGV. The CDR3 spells CASSPPAWHNEQFF. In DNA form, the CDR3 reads TGTGCCAGCAGCCCCCCGGCGTGGCACAATGAGCAGTTCTTC.

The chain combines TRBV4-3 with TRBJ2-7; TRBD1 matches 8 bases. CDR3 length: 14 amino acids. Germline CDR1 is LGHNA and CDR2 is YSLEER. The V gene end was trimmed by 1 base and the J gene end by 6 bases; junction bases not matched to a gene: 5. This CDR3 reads CASSQGDGTGEQYF. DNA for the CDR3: TGCGCCAGCAGCCAAGGAGATGGGACAGGCGAGCAGTACTTC.

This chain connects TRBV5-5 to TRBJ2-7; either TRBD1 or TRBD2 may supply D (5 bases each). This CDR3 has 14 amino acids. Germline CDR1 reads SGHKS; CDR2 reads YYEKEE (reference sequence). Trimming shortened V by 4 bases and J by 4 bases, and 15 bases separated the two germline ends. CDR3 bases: TGTGCCAGCAGCCCCATCGGGACGGAATACGAGCAGTACTTC. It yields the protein CASSPIGTEYEQYF.

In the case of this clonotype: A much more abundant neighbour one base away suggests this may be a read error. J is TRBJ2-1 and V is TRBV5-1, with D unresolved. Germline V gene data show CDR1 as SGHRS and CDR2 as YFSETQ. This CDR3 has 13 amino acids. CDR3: CANSLGSLNEQFF. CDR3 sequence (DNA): TGCGCCAACAGCTTAGGGTCCCTCAATGAGCAGTTCTTC.

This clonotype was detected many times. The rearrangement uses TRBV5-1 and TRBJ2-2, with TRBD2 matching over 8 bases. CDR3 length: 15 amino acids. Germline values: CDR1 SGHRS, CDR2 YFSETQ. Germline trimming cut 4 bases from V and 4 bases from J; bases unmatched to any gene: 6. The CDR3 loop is CASSLGLAATGELFF. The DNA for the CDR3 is TGCGCCAGCAGCCTTGGACTAGCAGCCACCGGGGAGCTGTTTTTT. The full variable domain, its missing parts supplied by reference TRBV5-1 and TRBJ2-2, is KAGVTQTPRYLIKTRGQQVTLSCSPISGHRSVSWYQQTPGQGLQFLFEYFSETQRNKGNFPGRFSGRQFSNSRSEMNVSTLELGDSALYLCASSLGLAATGELFFGEGSRLTVL.

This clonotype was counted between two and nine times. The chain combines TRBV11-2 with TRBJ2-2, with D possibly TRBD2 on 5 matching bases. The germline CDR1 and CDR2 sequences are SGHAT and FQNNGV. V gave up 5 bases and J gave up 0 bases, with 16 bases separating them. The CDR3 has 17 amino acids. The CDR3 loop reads CASSLPFAGPNTGELFF. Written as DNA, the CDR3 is TGTGCCAGCAGCCTACCCTTTGCGGGTCCGAACACCGGGGAGCTGTTTTTT.

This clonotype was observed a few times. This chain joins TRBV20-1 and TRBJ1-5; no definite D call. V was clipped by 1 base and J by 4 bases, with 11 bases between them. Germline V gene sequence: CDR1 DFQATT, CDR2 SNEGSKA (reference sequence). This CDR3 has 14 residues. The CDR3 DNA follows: TGCAGTGCTAGAGCTCCTACTGAGAATCAGCCCCAGCATTTT. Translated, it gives CSARAPTENQPQHF.

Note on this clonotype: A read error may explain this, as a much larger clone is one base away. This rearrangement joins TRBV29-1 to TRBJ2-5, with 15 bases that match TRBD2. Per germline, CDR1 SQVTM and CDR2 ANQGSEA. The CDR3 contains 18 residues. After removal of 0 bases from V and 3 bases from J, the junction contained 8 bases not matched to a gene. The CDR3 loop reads CSVEDSGLAGGWKETQYF. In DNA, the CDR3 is TGCAGCGTTGAAGATTCGGGACTAGCGGGAGGATGGAAAGAGACCCAGTACTTC.

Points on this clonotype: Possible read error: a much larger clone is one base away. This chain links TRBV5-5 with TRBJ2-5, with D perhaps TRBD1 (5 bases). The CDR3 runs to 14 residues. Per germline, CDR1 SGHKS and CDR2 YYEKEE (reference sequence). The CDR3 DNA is TGTACCAGCAGCTTGGTTGGGCGGACAAGGGACCAGTACTTC. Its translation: CTSSLVGRTRDQYF.

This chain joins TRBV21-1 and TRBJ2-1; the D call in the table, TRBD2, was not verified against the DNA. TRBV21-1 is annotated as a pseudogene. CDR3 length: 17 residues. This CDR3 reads CASSLPQRLAGGSEQFF. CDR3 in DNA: TGTGCCAGCAGCCTCCCCCAAAGACTAGCGGGAGGTAGCGAGCAGTTCTTC.

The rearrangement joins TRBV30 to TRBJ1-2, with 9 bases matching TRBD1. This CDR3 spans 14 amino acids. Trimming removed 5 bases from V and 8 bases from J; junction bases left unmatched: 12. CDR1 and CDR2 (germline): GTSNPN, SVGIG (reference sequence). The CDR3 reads CAWDQKQGARGYTF. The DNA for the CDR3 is TGTGCCTGGGACCAAAAACAGGGGGCGCGGGGCTACACCTTC.

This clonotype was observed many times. This chain's CDR3 is CASSQRPSGILEQYF. CDR3 DNA sequence: TGTGCCAGCAGCCAGAGACCTAGCGGGATTCTCGAGCAGTACTTC. The chain couples TRBV7-2 to TRBJ2-7; 9 bases are a match to TRBD2. The CDR3 length is 15 residues. V shed 5 bases, J shed 6 bases, and the junction held 11 bases outside the gene matches. CDR1 and CDR2 from the germline V gene are SGHTA and FQGNSA.